Presented here are 20 T cell receptor beta chains from one specimen sequenced in a study of regulatory T cells in long-lasting Graves disease. The time point: newly diagnosed GD, antithyroid drugs for less than 3 months. RNA from PBMCs was the source of the TCR library. Investigators prepared the TCR beta libraries by applying iRepertoire HTBI primers and Arm-PCR of CDR3 regions. TCRdb passed the multiplex PCR reads through MiXCR, listing each CDR3 protein once. This repertoire shows about 400,000 distinct CDR3 sequences, 15% found once; its top ten account for 7.8%. The same data also went into a second study, on T cells in Graves' hyperthyroidism and ophthalmopathy.

This material consisted of peripheral blood mononuclear cells (PBMCs), taken at new diagnosis, from a patient treated with antithyroid drugs. These receptors were collected from a middle-aged woman with Graves disease.

In regard to this clonotype: Given a much more abundant clone one base away, this may be a read error. The chain recombines TRBV7-9 with TRBJ1-2; no firm D call. This CDR3 is built from 16 residues. Germline assignment: CDR1 SEHNR and CDR2 FQNEAQ (reference sequence). V gave up 0 bases and J gave up 4 bases, with 15 bases separating them. The CDR3 sequence is CASSLAREARIYGYTF. DNA of the CDR3: TGTGCCAGCAGCTTAGCGCGGGAAGCAAGGATCTATGGCTACACCTTC.

Many counts were recorded for this clonotype. The rearrangement joins TRBV28 to TRBJ2-7; 8 nucleotides match TRBD1. This CDR3 spans 20 amino acids. V was clipped by 2 bases and J by 4 bases; unmatched bases: 22. CDR1 MDHEN and CDR2 SYDVKM come from the germline V gene. CDR3 DNA sequence: TGTGCCAGCAGTTTAACCGTCCGGGACAGGCTAGAAATTTTGGCGTACGAGCAGTACTTC. Amino acids: CASSLTVRDRLEILAYEQYF.

This chain connects TRBV12-5 to TRBJ1-3; no clear D. Germline CDR1 and CDR2: LGHNT and FRNRAP. The ends were cut back, 8 bases at V and 8 bases at J, with 16 bases in the middle. This CDR3 region has 13 residues. CDR3 protein: CASKASTVDTIYF. DNA for the CDR3: TGTGCTAGTAAGGCGAGCACGGTGGACACCATATATTTT.

The genes are TRBV7-9 and TRBJ2-1, with D possibly being TRBD1 (6 bases). The CDR3 is 16 amino acids. V gave up 5 bases and J gave up 0 bases, with 14 bases separating them. Germline CDR1 and CDR2: SEHNR and FQNEAQ (reference sequence). The CDR3 is CASSPWTDHSYNEQFF. In DNA form, the CDR3 reads TGTGCCAGCAGCCCCTGGACAGACCACTCCTACAATGAGCAGTTCTTC.

This clonotype was counted many times. The chain combines TRBV29-1 with TRBJ2-7, with D perhaps matching TRBD2 (6 bases). The CDR3 extends over 11 amino acids. In germline, CDR1 is SQVTM, CDR2 ANQGSEA. The V gene lost 8 bases and the J gene lost 6 bases, with 14 bases spanning the gap. The CDR3 nucleotides read TGCAGCTTCCGGGGGTTTGGCGAGCAGTACTTC. This gives the protein CSFRGFGEQYF.

This clonotype was detected many times. The chain is built from TRBV2 and TRBJ2-3; 7 positions match TRBD1. The V gene's germline CDR1 is SNHLY and CDR2 FYNNEI. This CDR3 spans 14 amino acids. J gave up 0 bases and V 8 bases, and 5 bases lay outside the gene matches. The CDR3 reads CASRQGPSTDTQYF. The CDR3 DNA sequence: TGTGCCAGCCGACAGGGACCTAGCACAGATACGCAGTATTTT.

This clonotype has ten or more counts. This chain uses TRBV7-8 with TRBJ1-4; perhaps TRBD1 as D (5 bases). V was clipped by 1 base and J by 7 bases, with 16 bases between them. This CDR3 contains 16 residues. From germline, CDR1 is SGHVS and CDR2 FQNEAQ. The chain's CDR3 is CASSLVSGHLSEKLFF. CDR3 bases: TGTGCCAGCAGCTTAGTGAGTGGACACCTTAGTGAAAAACTGTTTTTT.

This clonotype was counted between two and nine times. The chain links TRBV25-1 to TRBJ1-4, with D perhaps matching TRBD1 (5 bases). V dropped 6 bases and J dropped 7 bases, with 15 bases sitting between them. The germline gives CDR1 MGHDK, CDR2 SYGVNS. CDR3 length equals 14 residues. CDR3 loop: CASRGSLGGEKLFF. The DNA of the CDR3 is TGTGCCAGCAGGGGTTCCCTCGGGGGTGAAAAACTGTTTTTT.

There are many counts of this clonotype. The chain uses TRBV2 and TRBJ1-5; D may be TRBD1 (6 bases). The germline gives CDR1 SNHLY, CDR2 FYNNEI. The V and J ends lost 3 bases and 0 bases respectively, with 15 bases between them. The CDR3 spans 17 residues. Here the CDR3 reads CASSDTDSNYSNQPQHF. In DNA form, the CDR3 reads TGTGCCAGCAGTGACACGGACAGCAATTATAGCAATCAGCCCCAGCATTTT.

The CDR3 nucleotides read TGTGCCAGTAGTATGGGGGGTATGGAGCAGTTCTTC. Protein sequence: CASSMGGMEQFF. The J gene is TRBJ2-1, the V gene TRBV19; a weak D match, TRBD2 (6 bases). Between the trimmed V and J ends, which lost 3 bases and 10 bases, there was a span of 10 bases. The CDR3 sequence is 12 residues long. Germline V gene sequence: CDR1 LNHDA, CDR2 SQIVND (reference sequence).

This clonotype came up a few times. This chain connects TRBV27 to TRBJ2-7, with D possibly being TRBD2 (6 bases). Germline V gene data show CDR1 as MNHEY and CDR2 as SMNVEV (reference sequence). The CDR3 runs 14 residues. V was shortened by 6 bases and J by 0 bases, with 12 bases between the two germline ends. The chain's CDR3 is CASSEGGDSYEQYF. The DNA of the CDR3 is TGTGCCAGCAGCGAAGGCGGGGACTCCTACGAGCAGTACTTC.

This clonotype has a count of ten or more. The CDR3 DNA is TGCAGTGCCCAGGGGGCAGACGGTCAAGAGACCCAGTACTTC. This translates into CSAQGADGQETQYF. This chain links TRBV20-1 with TRBJ2-5; 8 nucleotides line up with TRBD1. The V gene end was trimmed by 6 bases and the J gene end by 2 bases; junction bases not matched to a gene: 8. The CDR3 contains 14 residues. The germline V gene encodes CDR1 DFQATT and CDR2 SNEGSKA (reference sequence).

In this sample, this clonotype turned up many times. This chain connects TRBV28 to TRBJ2-1; 11 bases align to TRBD2. CDR3 length: 16 residues. Germline CDR1 MDHEN, CDR2 SYDVKM. V gave up 7 bases and J gave up 3 bases; unmatched junction bases: 8. The CDR3 protein is CASMGTSGYIYNEQFF. In nucleotides, the CDR3 is TGTGCCAGCATGGGGACTAGCGGATACATCTACAATGAGCAGTTCTTC.

This clonotype was seen a few times. This chain links TRBV19 with TRBJ1-2; 8 bases align to TRBD1. Germline V gene data show CDR1 as LNHDA and CDR2 as SQIVND (reference sequence). CDR3 length equals 15 residues. The V segment lost 1 base and the J segment 5 bases; nucleotides outside the gene matches: 6. The CDR3 DNA reads as TGTGCCAGTAGTATAGCGGCAGGGGGCAGGTATGGCTACACCTTC. It codes for CASSIAAGGRYGYTF.

This clonotype was found many times. The chain employs TRBV12-3 or TRBV12-4 and TRBJ2-7, with D possibly matching TRBD2 (6 bases). The ends were cut back, 3 bases at V and 1 base at J, with 13 bases in the middle. There are 15 residues in the CDR3. Written as DNA, the CDR3 is TGTGCCAGCAGTTTTATCGCGGGGCCATCCTACGAGCAGTACTTC. Amino acid sequence: CASSFIAGPSYEQYF.

The chain uses TRBV6-2 or TRBV6-3 and TRBJ2-5; D may be TRBD1 (6 bases). CDR1 is MNHEY, CDR2 SVGEGT, per germline. V gave up 2 bases and J gave up 3 bases, with 22 bases separating them. This CDR3 spans 18 amino acids. The CDR3 loop reads CASSYPDTARRGEETQYF. DNA of the CDR3: TGTGCCAGCAGTTACCCCGACACCGCCCGCAGGGGCGAAGAGACCCAGTACTTC.

This clonotype was detected only a few times. V is TRBV10-3 and J is TRBJ2-4, with 11 bases aligning to TRBD2. The CDR3 length is 16 residues. V lost 0 bases to trimming and J lost 3 bases; unmatched junction nucleotides: 1. Germline assignment: CDR1 ENHRY and CDR2 SYGVKD. Here the CDR3 reads CAISESTSGIKNIQYF. Here the CDR3 DNA reads TGTGCCATCAGTGAGTCGACTAGCGGGATCAAAAACATTCAGTACTTC.

This clonotype was recorded at least ten times. This chain uses TRBV10-3 with TRBJ2-7; D is perhaps TRBD1 (6 bases). The CDR3 runs to 12 residues. Germline loops: CDR1 ENHRY, CDR2 SYGVKD. The ends were cut back, 10 bases at V and 4 bases at J, with 14 bases in the middle. Written as DNA, the CDR3 is TGTGCCACAACCGGGACACAATACGAGCAGTACTTC. Amino acids: CATTGTQYEQYF.

This clonotype was detected ten times or more. The V call is TRBV7-3, the J call TRBJ2-5, with 10 bases lining up with TRBD2. The trim removed 6 bases at V and 2 bases at J, leaving 15 bases unmatched. Per germline, CDR1 SGHTA and CDR2 FQGTGA. The CDR3 extends over 18 amino acids. CDR3 loop: CASSRGPLTSGPQETQYF. CDR3 in DNA: TGTGCCAGCAGTCGAGGGCCCTTGACTAGCGGGCCACAAGAGACCCAGTACTTC. Full variable domain (missing parts from reference TRBV7-3 and TRBJ2-5): GAGVSQTPSNKVTEKGKYVELRCDPISGHTALYWYRQSLGQGPEFLIYFQGTGAADDSGLPNDRFFAVRPEGSVSTLKIQRTERGDSAVYLCASSRGPLTSGPQETQYFGPGTRLLVL.

This clonotype came up a few times. This chain connects TRBV5-1 to TRBJ2-7, with D possibly matching TRBD2 (6 bases). The CDR3 has 14 amino acids. Trimming took 4 bases from V and 3 from J, leaving 14 bases between them. Germline CDR1 and CDR2: SGHRS and YFSETQ. CDR3 sequence reads: CASSLRGEVYEQYF. CDR3 DNA: TGCGCCAGCAGCCTACGTGGGGAGGTCTACGAGCAGTACTTC.